This T cell receptor (beta chain) is drawn from a study of T cells in localized non-small cell lung cancer. Whole-study results and caveats: The study linked higher blood T cell density to longer overall survival.

Assay: immunoSEQ multiplex PCR; the TCRdb copy retains only in-frame clones and omits some. The sample includes around 92,000 clones, roughly 93% of them seen just once. With respect to this clone: Its antigen is currently unknown.

The germline V gene encodes CDR1 MNHNS and CDR2 SASEGT. The CDR3 contains 15 residues. V lost 3 bases and J lost 8, with 17 bases in between. The receptor's source is a woman aged 35-75 years with stage II squamous cell lung carcinoma. The specimen was PBMCs, collected before any cancer treatment. J is TRBJ2-4 and V is TRBV6-1; D is tentatively TRBD1 or TRBD2 (5 bases each). CDR3 sequence (DNA): TGTGCCAGCAGTGACCAAGGGCAGGTGGGGGACATTCAGTACTTC. The encoded protein is CASSDQGQVGDIQYF.